This paragraph reports one TCR beta chain. Its target is unknown. The J segment lost 10 bases and the V segment lost 4 bases, leaving 5 bases of the junction unmatched. The CDR3 loop spans 12 amino acids. Germline values: CDR1 LNHDA, CDR2 SQIVND (reference sequence). Researchers ran the PCR with 60 Vbeta and 13 Jbeta primers. Using immunoSEQ multiplex PCR, the repertoire was profiled, and TCRdb retains in-frame clones only, with some absent. The listing records about 77,000 clones. The data were taken from a study of cytomegalovirus exposure and HLA in healthy donors. Findings and limits, study-wide: Segments of the TCR beta V type were, in most cases, productive about 87% or about 30% of the time in an earlier analysis. A later examination showed that TCR association rates differed by HLA locus, with DRB1 most and HLA-C fewest.

The chain recombines TRBV19 with TRBJ1-2; 8 bases agree with TRBD1. The specimen sequenced was PBMCs. This TCR came from a man between 45 and 60 years old in good health and CMV-seropositive. The CDR3 DNA follows: TGTGCCAGTAGTACCTCGACAGGGGACTACACCTTC. It codes for CASSTSTGDYTF.